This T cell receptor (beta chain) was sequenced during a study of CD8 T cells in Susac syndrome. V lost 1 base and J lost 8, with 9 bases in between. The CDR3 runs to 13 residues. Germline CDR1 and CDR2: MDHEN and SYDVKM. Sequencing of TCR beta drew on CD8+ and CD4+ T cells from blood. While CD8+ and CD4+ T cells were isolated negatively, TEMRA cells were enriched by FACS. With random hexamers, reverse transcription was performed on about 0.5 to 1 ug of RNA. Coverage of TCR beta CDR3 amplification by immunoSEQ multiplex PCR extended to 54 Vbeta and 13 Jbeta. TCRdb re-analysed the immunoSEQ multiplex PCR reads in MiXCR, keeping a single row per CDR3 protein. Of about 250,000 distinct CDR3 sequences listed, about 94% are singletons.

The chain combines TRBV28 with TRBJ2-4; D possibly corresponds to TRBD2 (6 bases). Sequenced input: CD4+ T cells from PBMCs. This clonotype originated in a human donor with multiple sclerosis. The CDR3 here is CASSLSGGDIQYF. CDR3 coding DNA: TGTGCCAGCAGTTTATCCGGGGGAGACATTCAGTACTTC.